The sequence of this T cell receptor (beta chain) was determined in a study of OX40 agonist ivuxolimab in advanced cancers. Background on the whole study: Ivuxolimab, which targeted the costimulatory receptor OX40 (CD134), was an agonistic, fully human IgG2 monoclonal antibody. Intravenous ivuxolimab was administered to patients every 2 weeks at six dose levels: 0.01, 0.1, 0.3, 1.5, 3 and 10 mg/kg. Of the approximately 54 dose-escalation patients, hepatocellular carcinoma was present in about 20, melanoma in approximately 15, renal cell carcinoma in 9 and head and neck cancer in 9. In the dose-escalation cohort, more than 80% of patients were male, and the mean age was roughly 60 years with a range of about 20 to 80. Prior anti-PD-1, anti-PD-L1 or anti-CTLA-4 therapy was permitted, and about 40% of dose-escalation patients had received checkpoint inhibitors. Partial responses occurred in three dose-escalation patients, of whom one had hepatocellular carcinoma and two had cutaneous melanoma. The purpose of peripheral TCRbeta sequencing was to test whether ivuxolimab changed TCR sequence diversity and led to clonal T-cell expansion. The monotherapy dose-escalation portion (N of about 50 patients) of the phase I ivuxolimab trial is reported in the paper.

Broad study findings and their caveats: The antigen specificity of the clonally expanded peripheral T cells was not determined. At doses from 0.1 to 3.0 mg/kg, clonal expansion was seen in both CD4+ and CD8+ blood T cells between baseline and week 6. After ivuxolimab, more expanded clones were found on average in CD8+ T cells than in CD4+ T cells. Low levels of normalized T-cell clonal expansion were also seen in some nonresponding patients. Partial responders in the 0.1-3.0 mg/kg groups had among the lowest normalized peripheral clonal expansion, especially among CD8+ T cells.

Genomic DNA was extracted from sorted cells for sequencing of the TCRbeta CDR3 region. TCRbeta CDR3 regions were sequenced using the immunoSEQ Assay. TCRdb took over this immuneACCESS table, retaining in-frame rearrangements with V and J assigned. Such tables are incomplete; in checked studies, under half of the missing clones stem from an unresolved V gene, and the remainder is unexplained. Across this sample there are about 84,000 clones, with about 93% seen only once. The ten largest clones take up approximately 9.9% of the sample. Inclusive of the bounding cysteine and phenylalanine, the CDR3 is 15 residues long. Here the CDR3 DNA is all that survives: 45 bases in frame from base 1. The germline V gene yields SGDLS for CDR1 and YYNGEE for CDR2. V and J are truncated by 0 bases and 3 bases respectively, leaving an intervening sequence of 10 bases. Patients with a history of autoimmune disease or receiving systemic immunosuppression were excluded from the trial. Peripheral blood for TCR sequencing was collected from all dose cohorts at baseline, on cycle 4 day 1, and on cycle 7 day 1. Samples were obtained from an open-label, multicenter, first-in-human phase I dose-escalation trial of ivuxolimab. Adults with locally advanced or metastatic head and neck squamous cell, hepatocellular, melanoma or renal cell carcinoma were enrolled in the trial. Before TCR sequencing, CD4+ and CD8+ T cells were separately sorted from peripheral blood.

Details on this clone: No cognate antigen has been identified for it. Base qualities are not recorded, but no much larger clone differs from it by a single base.

The specimen was CD4+ or CD8+ T cells sorted from blood, collected in a trial of the OX40 agonist ivuxolimab. The source is an adult with an advanced solid tumor such as melanoma, head and neck, liver or kidney cancer. Recombination linked TRBV9 to TRBJ1-5; the D region possibly corresponds to TRBD1 (6 bases align). The CDR3 protein sequence reads: CASSVEGGPNQPQHF. The DNA sequence reads TGTGCCAGCAGCGTAGAAGGGGGGCCCAATCAGCCCCAGCATTTT.